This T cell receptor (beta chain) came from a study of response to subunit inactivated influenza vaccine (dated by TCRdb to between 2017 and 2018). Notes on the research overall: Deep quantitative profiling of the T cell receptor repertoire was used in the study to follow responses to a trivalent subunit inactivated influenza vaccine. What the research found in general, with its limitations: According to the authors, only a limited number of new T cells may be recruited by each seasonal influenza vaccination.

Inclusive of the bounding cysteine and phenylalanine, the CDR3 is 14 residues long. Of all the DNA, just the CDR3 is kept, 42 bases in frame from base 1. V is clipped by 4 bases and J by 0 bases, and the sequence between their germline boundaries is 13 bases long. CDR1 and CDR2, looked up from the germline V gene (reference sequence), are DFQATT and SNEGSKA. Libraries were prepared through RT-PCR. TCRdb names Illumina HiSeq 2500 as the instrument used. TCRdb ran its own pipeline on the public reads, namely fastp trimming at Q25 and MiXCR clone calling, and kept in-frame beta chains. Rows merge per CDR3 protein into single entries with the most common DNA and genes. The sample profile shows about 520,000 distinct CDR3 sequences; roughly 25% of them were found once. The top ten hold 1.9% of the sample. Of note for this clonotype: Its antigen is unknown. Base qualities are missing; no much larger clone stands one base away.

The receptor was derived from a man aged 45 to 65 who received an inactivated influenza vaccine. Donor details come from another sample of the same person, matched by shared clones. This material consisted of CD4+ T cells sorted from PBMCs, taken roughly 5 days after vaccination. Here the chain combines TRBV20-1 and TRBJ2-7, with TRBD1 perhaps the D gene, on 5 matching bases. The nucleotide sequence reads TGCAGTGCTACCCCACAGGTGAGCTCCTACGAGCAGTACTTC. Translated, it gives CSATPQVSSYEQYF.